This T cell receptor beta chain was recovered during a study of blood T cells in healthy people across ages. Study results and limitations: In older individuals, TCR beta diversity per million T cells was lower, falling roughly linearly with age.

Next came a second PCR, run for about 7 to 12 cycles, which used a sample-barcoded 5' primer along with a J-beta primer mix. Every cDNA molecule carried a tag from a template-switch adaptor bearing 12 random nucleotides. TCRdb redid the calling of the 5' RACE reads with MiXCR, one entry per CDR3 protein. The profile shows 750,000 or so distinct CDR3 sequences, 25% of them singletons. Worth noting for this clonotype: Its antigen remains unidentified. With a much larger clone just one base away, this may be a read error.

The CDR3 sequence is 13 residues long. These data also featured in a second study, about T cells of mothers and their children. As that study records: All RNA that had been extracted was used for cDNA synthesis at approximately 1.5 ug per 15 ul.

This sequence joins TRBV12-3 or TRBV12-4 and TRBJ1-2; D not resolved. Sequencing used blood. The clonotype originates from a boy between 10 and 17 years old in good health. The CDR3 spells CASSLEGYYGFTF. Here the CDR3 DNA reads TGTGCCAGCAGTTTAGAGGGCTACTATGGCTTCACCTTC.